This TCR beta chain was observed in a study of T cells in Graves' hyperthyroidism and ophthalmopathy. Study observations and caveats: Patients with ophthalmopathy were separated from those with stable hyperthyroidism by a 13 V-J model. In the blood, most expanded thyroid clonotypes above 0.001 appeared as well.

This clonotype was counted at least ten times. Its target is not known. V dropped 6 bases and J dropped 5; count of bases not matched to a gene: 14. CDR3 length: 17 amino acids. Germline-derived CDR1 and CDR2 are MGHRA and YSYEKL. It was uncontrolled infection, other autoimmune disease, pregnancy or lactation that excluded patients. The investigators amplified TCR beta CDR3 regions from RNA transcripts. TCR CDR3 underwent first-round RT-PCR with the HTBI primer set. Via MiXCR, TCRdb re-called the multiplex PCR reads, giving one row per CDR3 protein. Of around 300,000 distinct CDR3 sequences in the sample, around a quarter were seen once.

The receptor comes from a man in his forties with Graves' hyperthyroidism that later progressed to Graves' ophthalmopathy. The specimen sequenced was blood. V and J are TRBV4-1 and TRBJ2-5; 11 bases agree with TRBD2. Here the CDR3 reads CASRSLGTSGSHETQYF. In DNA, the CDR3 is TGCGCCAGCAGGTCGTTGGGAACTAGCGGGAGCCACGAGACCCAGTACTTC.